These 30 T cell receptor beta chains share one sample of origin, sequenced in a study of T cell repertoires in cytomegalovirus infection. Antigen specificity for these receptors is unknown. One entry per CDR3 protein, called by TCRdb with MiXCR from the reads. The sample consists of tens of thousands of distinct CDR3 sequences, approximately 20% of them appearing once. The source was CD8+ T cells from cultured PBMCs, collected from culture after CMV antigen stimulation. The source is a human donor in good health (CMV status not recorded). Some clones in this sample may be carry-over from other donors' samples.

Only a few counts were recorded for this clonotype. This chain joins TRBV28 and TRBJ1-2, with TRBD1 identical over 9 bases. The CDR3 totals 15 residues. J lost 3 bases, V lost 6 bases, and 8 bases had no gene match. CDR1 and CDR2 (germline): MDHEN, SYDVKM. The CDR3 spells CASRLTQGAYYGYTF. The CDR3 DNA reads TGTGCCAGCAGACTTACACAGGGGGCCTACTATGGCTACACCTTC.

This clonotype was detected only a few times. V is TRBV7-2 and J is TRBJ2-3; 15 bases agree with TRBD2. V shed 5 bases and J 3 bases; nucleotides not matched to a gene: 6. Germline CDR1 is SGHTA and CDR2 is FQGNSA. This CDR3 contains 17 residues. This chain's CDR3 is CASSQSGLAGGTDTQYF. CDR3 in DNA: TGTGCCAGCAGCCAATCCGGACTAGCGGGGGGGACAGATACGCAGTATTTT.

In this sample, this clonotype turned up a few times. This chain connects TRBV27 to TRBJ1-2; TRBD1 matches 7 bases. Germline V lookup: CDR1 MNHEY, CDR2 SMNVEV (reference sequence). With 3 bases clipped from V and 4 bases from J, the junction kept 11 bases outside the gene matches. The CDR3 is 16 amino acids. In DNA, the CDR3 is TGTGCCAGCAGTTTGACAGGGAAGGTAGGGGGCTATGGCTACACCTTC. Protein: CASSLTGKVGGYGYTF.

The chain combines TRBV10-3 with TRBJ1-3, with D uncertain. This CDR3 is 16 amino acids long. Per the germline V gene, CDR1 is ENHRY and CDR2 is SYGVKD. V lost 0 bases and J lost 1, with 10 bases in between. Written as DNA, the CDR3 is TGTGCCATCAGTGAGTCGTTTGCGGGATCTGGAAACACCATATATTTT. It encodes CAISESFAGSGNTIYF.

The sample holds a few counts of this clonotype. The rearrangement links TRBV7-9 to TRBJ1-2; D gene uncertain. This CDR3 contains 14 residues. Trimming left V 10 bases short and J 2 bases short, with 17 bases between. Germline V gives CDR1 SEHNR, CDR2 FQNEAQ (reference sequence). The CDR3 sequence: CATSGVQTNYGYTF. The CDR3 region has the DNA TGTGCCACGAGCGGGGTCCAGACGAACTATGGCTACACCTTC.

The gene calls are TRBV11-3 and TRBJ2-1; D is ambiguous. CDR1 is SGHNT and CDR2 is YENEEA in the germline V gene. The CDR3 has 13 residues. V lost 4 bases and J lost 8, with 12 bases in between. CDR3 DNA: TGTGCCAGCAGCTCCCGTGGGTTAGATGAGCAGTTCTTC. Its translation: CASSSRGLDEQFF. Looking up the rest from reference TRBV11-3 and TRBJ2-1 gives the full variable domain: EAGVVQSPRYKIIEKKQPVAFWCNPISGHNTLYWYLQNLGQGPELLIRYENEEAVDDSQLPKDRFSAERLKGVDSTLKIQPAELGDSAVYLCASSSRGLDEQFFGPGTRLTVL.

The table lists this clonotype with many counts. The chain carries TRBV7-2 and TRBJ1-2; 8 nucleotides align to TRBD1. The junction had 5 bases not matched to a gene; V was cut back by 3 bases and J by 2 bases. Germline values: CDR1 SGHTA, CDR2 FQGNSA. This CDR3 is 15 amino acids long. CDR3 protein: CASSFGQGGNYGYTF. The CDR3, as DNA: TGTGCCAGCAGCTTCGGACAGGGTGGCAACTATGGCTACACCTTC.

There are a few counts of this clonotype. This rearrangement joins TRBV12-3 or TRBV12-4 to TRBJ1-1, with 10 bases lining up with TRBD1. The CDR3 is made up of 15 amino acids. V shed 4 bases and J 5 bases; nucleotides not matched to a gene: 7. The CDR3 region has the DNA TGTGCCAGCAGTTGGGGGGACAGGGGATGGACTGAAGCTTTCTTT. This encodes CASSWGDRGWTEAFF.

A few counts support this clonotype. The V and J genes are TRBV4-1 and TRBJ2-7; D tentatively reads TRBD1 or TRBD2 (5 bases each). Trimming took 6 bases from V and 0 from J, leaving 12 bases between them. Germline V CDR1 and CDR2: MGHRA, YSYEKL. This CDR3 has 14 amino acids. CDR3 DNA sequence: TGCGCCAGCAGGAACCCAGGGAGCTCCTACGAGCAGTACTTC. It codes for CASRNPGSSYEQYF.

This clonotype showed up just a few times. The CDR3 nucleotides are TGTGCCAGCAGTCCCAAGGACGGGGTCTCTGGAAACACCATATATTTT. Protein product: CASSPKDGVSGNTIYF. The rearrangement joins TRBV28 to TRBJ1-3; no reliable D call. This CDR3 comprises 16 residues. The germline V and J ends were trimmed by 5 bases and 0 bases, with 14 bases remaining between them. Germline CDR1 MDHEN, CDR2 SYDVKM.

The sample holds a few counts of this clonotype. V usage is TRBV7-2 and J usage is TRBJ2-5; a possible D gene is TRBD1 (6 bases). Germline V gene sequence: CDR1 SGHTA, CDR2 FQGNSA. This CDR3 region has 15 residues. Trimming removed 2 bases from V and 1 base from J, with 11 bases in between. The CDR3 here is CASSLNRVAQETQYF. The DNA for the CDR3 is TGTGCCAGCAGCTTAAACAGGGTGGCCCAAGAGACCCAGTACTTC.

This chain connects TRBV28 to TRBJ2-1; D call uncertain. The CDR3 sequence is 13 residues long. The germline CDR1 and CDR2 sequences are MDHEN and SYDVKM. Trimming removed 2 bases from V and 5 bases from J, with 7 bases in between. In DNA form, the CDR3 reads TGTGCCAGCAGTTTAAACGGAGACAATGAGCAGTTCTTC. It specifies CASSLNGDNEQFF. The whole variable domain, remainder taken from reference TRBV28 and TRBJ2-1, is DVKVTQSSRYLVKRTGEKVFLECVQDMDHENMFWYRQDPGLGLRLIYFSYDVKMKEKGDIPEGYSVSREKKERFSLILESASTNQTSMYLCASSLNGDNEQFFGPGTRLTVL.

This clonotype occurred a few times. This chain links TRBV7-8 with TRBJ2-1; 13 bases map to TRBD2. The CDR3 is 20 amino acids. Germline V gene lookup returns CDR1 SGHVS and CDR2 FQNEAQ. V gave up 1 base and J gave up 3 bases; unmatched junction bases: 12. The CDR3, as DNA: TGTGCCAGCAGCTTAGAACTAGCGGGGGGGCCCAACCCCCTCTACAATGAGCAGTTCTTC. This sequence encodes CASSLELAGGPNPLYNEQFF.

This clonotype was recorded a few times. This chain links TRBV7-2 with TRBJ1-5; D is undetermined. The CDR3 runs 15 residues. Germline CDR1 SGHTA, CDR2 FQGNSA. V was shortened by 0 bases and J by 3 bases, with 9 bases between the two germline ends. CDR3 region: CASSLAAGINQPQHF. In DNA, the CDR3 is TGTGCCAGCAGCTTAGCAGCCGGGATCAATCAGCCCCAGCATTTT.

V gene TRBV4-2 combines with J gene TRBJ2-1; unclear D gene. V lost 1 base and J 7 bases, leaving 5 bases between the germline ends. The CDR3 extends over 12 amino acids. Germline CDR1 is LGHNA and CDR2 is YNFKEQ. The CDR3: CASSQGRNEQFF. CDR3 in DNA: TGTGCCAGCAGCCAAGGGCGGAATGAGCAGTTCTTC.

V gene TRBV7-9 combines with J gene TRBJ2-5; D is possibly TRBD1 (5 bases). The germline gives CDR1 SEHNR, CDR2 FQNEAQ (reference sequence). CDR3 size: 13 residues. V was trimmed by 5 bases and J by 5 bases, leaving 12 bases between them. This CDR3 is CASSLPGWETQYF. In DNA, the CDR3 is TGTGCCAGCAGCCTACCAGGGTGGGAGACCCAGTACTTC.

This clonotype has a handful of counts. V and J are TRBV4-1 and TRBJ2-7; D gene unclear. CDR1 MGHRA and CDR2 YSYEKL come from the germline V gene. Trimming left V 5 bases short and J 2 bases short, with 7 bases between. The CDR3 loop spans 12 amino acids. The CDR3 DNA sequence: TGCGCCAGCAGCGGTTCGCCCTACGAGCAGTACTTC. Translating gives CASSGSPYEQYF.

This clonotype occurred a few times. CDR3 region: CASSPPQTPGEQYF. CDR3 DNA: TGTGCCAGCAGCCCCCCACAGACCCCCGGCGAGCAGTACTTC. The chain has TRBV7-9 and TRBJ2-7; D not resolved. With 5 bases removed from V and 6 bases from J, the gap between germline ends came to 17 bases. Germline V gene sequence: CDR1 SEHNR, CDR2 FQNEAQ (reference sequence). The CDR3 contains 14 residues.

With regard to this clonotype: At one end, the junction sequence differs from germline, possibly due to a read error. V is TRBV4-1 and J is TRBJ2-1; 8 positions match TRBD2. Germline lookup yields CDR1 MGHRA and CDR2 YSYEKL. This CDR3 is 15 amino acids long. CDR3 amino acids: CASSQVAGGENEQFF. The CDR3 DNA follows: TGTGCCAGCAGCCAAGTCGCCGGGGGGGAGAATGAGCAGTTCTTC.

The chain combines TRBV6-5 with TRBJ2-2; TRBD1 is a possible D gene (6 bases). This CDR3 is 17 amino acids long. From germline, CDR1 is MNHEY and CDR2 SVGAGI. V was cut by 2 bases and J by 0 bases, with 13 bases left in between. Written as DNA, the CDR3 is TGTGCCAGCAGTTACACAGCGACAGGCGCGAACACCGGGGAGCTGTTTTTT. Translating gives CASSYTATGANTGELFF.

The chain is built from TRBV6-1 and TRBJ2-1; maybe TRBD1 (5 bases). Trimming shortened V by 2 bases and J by 10 bases, and 12 bases separated the two germline ends. Germline V lookup: CDR1 MNHNS, CDR2 SASEGT. The CDR3 length is 13 residues. The CDR3 reads CASSEWGRVEQFF. The CDR3 DNA is TGTGCCAGCAGTGAATGGGGCAGGGTGGAGCAGTTCTTC.

The CDR3 sequence is CASSPPTSGGAKNIQYF. CDR3 coding DNA: TGTGCCAGCAGCCCCCCCACTAGCGGGGGTGCCAAAAACATTCAGTACTTC. This rearrangement joins TRBV7-1 to TRBJ2-4; 11 nucleotides agree with TRBD2. TRBV7-1 is annotated as an ORF whose role is uncertain. After removal of 5 bases from V and 1 base from J, the junction contained 7 bases not matched to a gene. The CDR3 length is 17 residues.

In this sample, this clonotype turned up a few times. The gene calls are TRBV27 and TRBJ2-1, with 13 bases matching TRBD2. The CDR3 has 16 amino acids. Losses at the gene ends were 5 bases for V and 5 bases for J; bases not matched to a gene: 6. Germline V CDR1 and CDR2: MNHEY, SMNVEV (reference sequence). The CDR3 is CASSPGLAGVDNEQFF. CDR3 bases: TGTGCCAGCAGTCCTGGACTAGCGGGGGTTGACAATGAGCAGTTCTTC.

The gene calls are TRBV7-2 and TRBJ2-7; TRBD2 might be the D (7 bases). Trimming removed 1 base at V and 3 bases at J, with 16 bases between. Germline V gene lookup returns CDR1 SGHTA and CDR2 FQGNSA. This CDR3 has 16 residues. In DNA, the CDR3 is TGTGCCAGCAGCTTAGAGAGGGGGGGCAAAAACTACGAGCAGTACTTC. This gives the protein CASSLERGGKNYEQYF.

V gene TRBV27 combines with J gene TRBJ2-3, with a tentative D call TRBD1 (5 bases). Germline V gene sequence: CDR1 MNHEY, CDR2 SMNVEV (reference sequence). Trimming left V 2 bases short and J 1 base short, with 13 bases between. This CDR3 spans 16 amino acids. The CDR3 is CASSLVRVVRTDTQYF. The CDR3 bases are TGTGCCAGCAGTTTAGTCAGGGTGGTTCGCACAGATACGCAGTATTTT.

The V and J genes are TRBV7-9 and TRBJ2-7; D is perhaps TRBD2 (5 bases). This CDR3 is 13 amino acids long. V was cut by 5 bases and J by 5 bases, with 13 bases left in between. Per the germline V gene, CDR1 is SEHNR and CDR2 is FQNEAQ (reference sequence). This CDR3 is CASSPLDGNEQYF. The DNA for the CDR3 is TGTGCCAGCAGCCCTTTAGACGGGAACGAGCAGTACTTC. Full variable domain (outside the CDR3, taken from reference TRBV7-9 and TRBJ2-7): DTGVSQNPRHKITKRGQNVTFRCDPISEHNRLYWYRQTLGQGPEFLTYFQNEAQLEKSRLLSDRFSAERPKGSFSTLEIQRTEQGDSAMYLCASSPLDGNEQYFGPGTRLTVT.

This clonotype was seen only a few times. V and J are TRBV9 and TRBJ2-2; D unclear. This CDR3 spans 14 amino acids. From germline, CDR1 is SGDLS and CDR2 YYNGEE. V lost 0 bases and J lost 3, with 6 bases in between. CDR3 sequence (DNA): TGTGCCAGCAGCGTAGAATCTTACACCGGGGAGCTGTTTTTT. Translation: CASSVESYTGELFF.

V usage is TRBV13 and J usage is TRBJ1-1; possible D gene TRBD1, 6 bases. The CDR3 consists of 11 residues. With 6 bases removed from V and 14 bases from J, the gap between germline ends came to 16 bases. CDR1 is PRHDT, CDR2 FYEKMQ, per germline (reference sequence). CDR3 amino acids: CASRWTDRRFF. The CDR3 coding sequence is TGTGCCAGCAGGTGGACAGACCGAAGATTCTTT.

The chain employs TRBV2 and TRBJ2-3; D is perhaps TRBD1 (6 bases). Per germline, CDR1 SNHLY and CDR2 FYNNEI. V was clipped by 11 bases and J by 4 bases, with 16 bases between them. The CDR3 runs to 13 residues. The CDR3 loop reads CAAQGRVPDTQYF. CDR3 nucleotides: TGTGCCGCACAGGGAAGGGTGCCAGATACGCAGTATTTT.

J is TRBJ2-4 and V is TRBV28; D is undetermined. The V and J ends lost 1 base and 2 bases respectively, with 9 bases between them. The CDR3 length is 15 residues. Germline V gene data show CDR1 as MDHEN and CDR2 as SYDVKM. CDR3 DNA: TGTGCCAGCAGTTTATTAGAGGATACCAAAAACATTCAGTACTTC. Amino acids: CASSLLEDTKNIQYF.